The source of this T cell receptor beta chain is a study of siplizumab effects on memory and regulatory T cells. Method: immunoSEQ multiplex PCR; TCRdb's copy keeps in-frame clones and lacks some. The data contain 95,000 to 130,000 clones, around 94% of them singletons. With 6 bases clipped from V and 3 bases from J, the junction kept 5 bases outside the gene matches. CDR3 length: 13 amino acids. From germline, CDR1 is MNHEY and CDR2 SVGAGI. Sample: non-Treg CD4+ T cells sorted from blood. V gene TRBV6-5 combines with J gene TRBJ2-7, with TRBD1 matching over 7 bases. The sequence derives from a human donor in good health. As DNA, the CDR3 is TGTGCCAGCAGACCGGGACAGATCTACGAGCAGTACTTC. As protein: CASRPGQIYEQYF.